This T cell receptor (beta chain) was sequenced in a study of shared clonotypes between healthy human individuals. Study-wide points: Donor clonotype sharing was expected to depend on sequencing depth.

This clone was seen only once. Its antigen is as yet unknown. Here immunoSEQ multiplex PCR was the method, and the copy in TCRdb shows in-frame clones only, minus some. The sample holds hundreds of thousands of clones; roughly 77% are singletons and the top ten take under 15%. The V end lost 1 base, the J end lost 6 bases, and 9 bases lay between the germline ends. The CDR3 length is 13 residues. Per the germline V gene, CDR1 is SQVTM and CDR2 is ANQGSEA. The origin of this receptor is a woman between 40 and 55 years old in good health. Some clones in this sample may be carry-over from other donors' samples. V usage is TRBV29-1 and J usage is TRBJ2-2; the D gene could be TRBD1 or TRBD2 (5 bases each). Sequenced: PBMCs. CDR3 bases: TGCAGCGTTGAAGGCCGGGGCGCCGGGGAGCTGTTTTTT. It specifies CSVEGRGAGELFF.